The 9 T cell receptor beta chains in this list originate from one sample, sequenced in a study of T cell changes during pregnancy in multiple sclerosis (dated by TCRdb to the late 2010s). The library was prepared using the immunoSEQ multiplex PCR assay. The source is immuneACCESS, and TCRdb retained only in-frame sequences with V and J called. Part of the clones is not carried over; for the studies checked, unresolved V genes explain less than half of this, and the remainder is unexplained. Present in this sample are about 61,000 clones, roughly nine tenths of which were seen just once. The ten largest clones represent roughly 3.3% of the sample. Sequences were derived from peripheral blood, sampled in the first trimester of pregnancy. These receptor sequences come from a female donor in good health, enrolled as a control in a pregnancy study.

This clone appeared once. The chain links TRBV19 to TRBJ1-3; D not certain. The V end was cut by 8 bases, the J end by 0 bases, with 14 bases between. The CDR3 has 15 amino acids. Germline CDR1 and CDR2: LNHDA and SQIVND (reference sequence). The CDR3, as DNA: TGTGCCAGTTCATATTACCTGAGCTCTGGAAACACCATATATTTT. Its translation: CASSYYLSSGNTIYF.

This clone has more than one count but fewer than ten. The chain recombines TRBV5-4 with TRBJ1-1; 8 bases are a match to TRBD1. The CDR3 is 15 residues long. Losses at the gene ends were 3 bases for V and 7 bases for J; bases not matched to a gene: 11. Germline CDR1 SGHNT, CDR2 YYREEE (reference sequence). The CDR3 DNA sequence: TGTGCCAGCAGCTCAGGGGGCGCGACGGTTGATGAAGCTTTCTTT. As protein: CASSSGGATVDEAFF.

This chain uses TRBV5-4 with TRBJ1-2; D uncertain. The germline V gene encodes CDR1 SGHNT and CDR2 YYREEE (reference sequence). The CDR3 consists of 15 residues. The V gene lost 4 bases and the J gene lost 0 bases, with 13 bases spanning the gap. As DNA, the CDR3 is TGTGCCAGCAGCCCGTCCCCGGTTACTAACTATGGCTACACCTTC. Translated: CASSPSPVTNYGYTF.

The chain links TRBV7-8 to TRBJ2-3; no clear D gene. CDR3 length equals 15 residues. CDR1 is SGHVS, CDR2 FQNEAQ, per germline. Deletions cut 7 bases from V and 2 bases from J, with 16 bases between. CDR3 amino acids: CASNPMSFLTDTQYF. The CDR3 DNA reads as TGTGCCAGCAACCCGATGAGTTTTCTCACAGATACGCAGTATTTT.

This chain links TRBV7-8 with TRBJ2-1; D is unclear. The V and J ends lost 1 base and 8 bases respectively, with 12 bases between them. This CDR3 spans 14 amino acids. CDR1 and CDR2 from the germline V gene are SGHVS and FQNEAQ. The CDR3 here is CASSLGSPRDEQFF. CDR3 in DNA: TGTGCCAGCAGCTTAGGTTCCCCACGCGATGAGCAGTTCTTC.

This clone was picked up one time. The CDR3 is CAGIRAGVYGYTF. DNA for the CDR3: TGTGCCGGAATCCGGGCAGGGGTCTATGGCTACACCTTC. V and J are TRBV7-2 and TRBJ1-2, with D possibly TRBD1 on 6 matching bases. CDR3 length: 13 residues. Trimming took off 11 bases at V and 4 bases at J, with 17 bases between the two ends. Germline lookup yields CDR1 SGHTA and CDR2 FQGNSA.

This clone was counted once. The CDR3 DNA reads as TGTGCCATTTCTAACCGGGCTAGCGGCTATTACAATGAGCAGTTCTTC. Translated: CAISNRASGYYNEQFF. V is TRBV10-3 and J is TRBJ2-1; 7 bases fit TRBD2. V trimming: 9 bases; J trimming: 4 bases; junction bases outside the gene matches: 15. Germline V gives CDR1 ENHRY, CDR2 SYGVKD. The CDR3 has 16 amino acids.

The chain combines TRBV10-2 with TRBJ1-1; D remains ambiguous. The CDR3 is 12 amino acids. Germline CDR1 is WSHSY and CDR2 is SAAADI. V lost 10 bases and J 1 base, leaving 10 bases between the germline ends. CDR3: CATGAGNTEAFF. The CDR3 DNA reads as TGCGCCACCGGTGCGGGGAACACTGAAGCTTTCTTT.

The chain combines TRBV2 with TRBJ2-5; D may be TRBD2 (7 bases). Germline CDR1 reads SNHLY; CDR2 reads FYNNEI. V dropped 7 bases and J dropped 1 base, with 19 bases sitting between them. The CDR3 consists of 16 residues. The CDR3, as DNA: TGTGCCAGCAAGGAGTTGGGCGGGGGCCTCCAAGAGACCCAGTACTTC. The encoded protein is CASKELGGGLQETQYF.